The T cell receptor (beta chain) described here comes from a study of shared clonotypes between healthy human individuals. Study-level background: CD8 memory received one plate per donor, CD8 naive two, CD4 memory three and CD4 naive three. Broader study findings: Researchers found naive subsets generally carried larger estimated richness than memory subsets.

Profiled with immunoSEQ multiplex PCR; TCRdb holds only in-frame clones, not every one. The profile shows hundreds of thousands of clones, approximately 73% of them singletons. The ends lost 2 bases at V and 3 bases at J; junction bases unmatched: 6. CDR3 size: 15 residues. The germline V gene encodes CDR1 MNHNY and CDR2 SVGAGI (reference sequence). The donors, all of them Caucasian adults, lived in Nashville, Tennessee. In the CD4+ fraction, cells were divided into CD45RA+ naive and CD45RA-negative memory subsets. Note on this clone: Its cognate antigen is unknown.

Source material: memory CD4+ T cells sorted from blood. Subset described: CD45RA-negative fraction. The origin of this receptor is a woman aged 25 to 39 in good health. The rearrangement links TRBV6-6 to TRBJ1-1; 7 nucleotides line up with TRBD1. The CDR3 nucleotides read TGTGCCAGCAGTTACGACAGGGTAAGGGACACTGAAGCTTTCTTT. Translation gives CASSYDRVRDTEAFF.